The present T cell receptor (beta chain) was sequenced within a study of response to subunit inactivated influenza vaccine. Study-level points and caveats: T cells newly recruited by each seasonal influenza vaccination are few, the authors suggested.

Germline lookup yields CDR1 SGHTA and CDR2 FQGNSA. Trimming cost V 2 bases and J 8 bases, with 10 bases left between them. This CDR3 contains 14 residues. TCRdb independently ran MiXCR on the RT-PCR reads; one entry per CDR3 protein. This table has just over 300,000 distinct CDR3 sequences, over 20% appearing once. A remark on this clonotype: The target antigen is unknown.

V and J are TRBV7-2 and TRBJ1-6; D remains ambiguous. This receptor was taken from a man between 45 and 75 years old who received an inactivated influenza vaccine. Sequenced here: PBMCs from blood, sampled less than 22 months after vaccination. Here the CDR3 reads CASSLIFRDSPLHF. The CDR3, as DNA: TGTGCCAGCAGCTTAATATTCAGAGATTCACCCCTCCACTTT. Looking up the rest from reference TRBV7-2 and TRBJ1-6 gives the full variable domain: GAGVSQSPSNKVTEKGKDVELRCDPISGHTALYWYRQSLGQGLEFLIYFQGNSAPDKSGLPSDRFSAERTGGSVSTLTIQRTQQEDSAVYLCASSLIFRDSPLHFGNGTRLTVT.